The 27 T cell receptor beta chains reported below all come from one sample, sequenced in a study of T cells in Graves' hyperthyroidism and ophthalmopathy. RNA transcripts gave rise to amplified TCR beta CDR3 regions. The HTBI set primed first-round TCR CDR3 RT-PCR. TCRdb fed the multiplex PCR reads into MiXCR, producing one record per CDR3 protein. The top ten hold over 9% of the sample, which has around 520,000 distinct CDR3 sequences, less than 25% seen once. The sample taken for sequencing was blood. These receptors originate from a woman between 25 and 40 years old with Graves' ophthalmopathy.

This clonotype was counted many times. V usage is TRBV27 and J usage is TRBJ2-7; no clear D. With 0 bases removed from V and 0 bases from J, the gap between germline ends came to 12 bases. The germline V gene has CDR1 MNHEY and CDR2 SMNVEV (reference sequence). The CDR3 is 16 amino acids. Written as DNA, the CDR3 is TGTGCCAGCAGTTTATCCGCAGAATCAAGCTCCTACGAGCAGTACTTC. It translates to CASSLSAESSSYEQYF.

This clonotype was counted many times. The rearrangement links TRBV7-2 to TRBJ1-1, with D unclear. The CDR3 spans 14 residues. In germline, CDR1 is SGHTA, CDR2 FQGNSA. V was shortened by 3 bases and J by 6 bases, with 14 bases between the two germline ends. The CDR3 bases are TGTGCCAGCAGCTTTCCCCAAGCCTTCGCTGAAGCTTTCTTT. This gives the protein CASSFPQAFAEAFF.

This clonotype occurred many times. The rearrangement links TRBV27 to TRBJ2-7; 7 nucleotides match TRBD1. Germline values: CDR1 MNHEY, CDR2 SMNVEV (reference sequence). The junction had 5 bases not matched to a gene; V was cut back by 3 bases and J by 3 bases. The CDR3 extends over 14 amino acids. CDR3 sequence (DNA): TGTGCCAGCAGTTTCGGTGACAGGGACTACGAGCAGTACTTC. Residues: CASSFGDRDYEQYF.

Note on this clonotype: Possible read error: a much larger clone is one base away. This chain links TRBV20-1 with TRBJ1-5, with D uncertain. Germline lookup yields CDR1 DFQATT and CDR2 SNEGSKA (reference sequence). V was clipped by 6 bases and J by 5 bases, with 14 bases between them. The CDR3 contains 13 residues. CDR3: CSARSVRDQPQHF. The CDR3 coding sequence is TGCAGTGCCAGGAGCGTAAGGGATCAGCCCCAGCATTTT.

This clonotype occurred many times. The V gene is TRBV27, the J gene TRBJ2-7; D call uncertain. The V gene lost 7 bases and the J gene lost 6 bases, with 7 bases spanning the gap. Germline lookup yields CDR1 MNHEY and CDR2 SMNVEV (reference sequence). The CDR3 covers 10 residues. This CDR3 is CASTVLEQYF. CDR3 nucleotides: TGTGCCAGCACAGTACTCGAGCAGTACTTC.

The V and J genes are TRBV28 and TRBJ2-5; 9 bases agree with TRBD2. This CDR3 comprises 15 residues. V lost 6 bases to trimming and J lost 4 bases; unmatched junction nucleotides: 9. From germline, CDR1 is MDHEN and CDR2 SYDVKM. The CDR3 loop reads CASSPGLAHRETQYF. In DNA, the CDR3 is TGTGCCAGCAGCCCTGGACTAGCGCATCGAGAGACCCAGTACTTC. Together with reference TRBV28 and TRBJ2-5, the CDR3 gives the full variable domain: DVKVTQSSRYLVKRTGEKVFLECVQDMDHENMFWYRQDPGLGLRLIYFSYDVKMKEKGDIPEGYSVSREKKERFSLILESASTNQTSMYLCASSPGLAHRETQYFGPGTRLLVL.

This clonotype was recorded many times. The chain employs TRBV12-3 or TRBV12-4 and TRBJ2-5; perhaps TRBD1 as D (7 bases). The V gene lost 5 bases and the J gene lost 1 base, with 14 bases spanning the gap. The CDR3 spans 15 residues. CDR3 bases: TGTGCCAGCAGTGAAGCAGGGGGAGGCCAAGAGACCCAGTACTTC. Translation: CASSEAGGGQETQYF.

The rearrangement links TRBV6-1 to TRBJ1-5; 8 bases agree with TRBD1. This CDR3 has 13 amino acids. CDR1 is MNHNS and CDR2 is SASEGT in the germline V gene. After removal of 7 bases from V and 8 bases from J, the junction contained 7 bases not matched to a gene. In DNA form, the CDR3 reads TGTGCCAGCACTCAGACAGGGGAGGAGCCCCAGCATTTT. Its protein product is CASTQTGEEPQHF.

In this sample, this clonotype turned up many times. This chain joins TRBV12-3 or TRBV12-4 and TRBJ2-2; D might be TRBD2 (6 bases). V was trimmed by 8 bases and J by 6 bases, leaving 25 bases between them. The CDR3 contains 17 residues. CDR3 DNA: TGTGCCAGCGAAACTAACGTGGACTATAGAGTTCCCGGGGAGCTGTTTTTT. Residues: CASETNVDYRVPGELFF.

This clonotype was counted many times. The rearrangement links TRBV7-2 to TRBJ2-7; 8 bases fit TRBD1. J was trimmed by 4 bases and V by 3 bases; bases with no gene match: 11. CDR1 and CDR2 (germline): SGHTA, FQGNSA. The CDR3 is 16 amino acids. The CDR3 here is CASSFAPWDRKYEQYF. Written as DNA, the CDR3 is TGTGCCAGCAGCTTCGCCCCATGGGACAGGAAATACGAGCAGTACTTC. The full variable domain, its missing parts supplied by reference TRBV7-2 and TRBJ2-7, is GAGVSQSPSNKVTEKGKDVELRCDPISGHTALYWYRQSLGQGLEFLIYFQGNSAPDKSGLPSDRFSAERTGGSVSTLTIQRTQQEDSAVYLCASSFAPWDRKYEQYFGPGTRLTVT.

The chain couples TRBV30 to TRBJ2-7, with 10 bases aligning to TRBD1. Per germline, CDR1 GTSNPN and CDR2 SVGIG (reference sequence). V was pared by 7 bases and J by 3 bases, with 3 bases of the junction left unmatched. The CDR3 is 12 residues long. CDR3 DNA sequence: TGTGCCTCCGGACAGGGGGGCTACGAGCAGTACTTC. Protein sequence: CASGQGGYEQYF.

The V call is TRBV7-2, the J call TRBJ1-1; 7 nucleotides agree with TRBD1. Trimming cost V 5 bases and J 10 bases; bases outside gene matches: 10. Per germline, CDR1 SGHTA and CDR2 FQGNSA. The CDR3 contains 13 residues. CDR3 bases: TGTGCCAGCAGCCCTCCCGGGACAGCGACAGCTTTCTTT. The encoded protein is CASSPPGTATAFF. Complete variable domain (other parts from reference TRBV7-2 and TRBJ1-1): GAGVSQSPSNKVTEKGKDVELRCDPISGHTALYWYRQSLGQGLEFLIYFQGNSAPDKSGLPSDRFSAERTGGSVSTLTIQRTQQEDSAVYLCASSPPGTATAFFGQGTRLTVV.

The chain carries TRBV6-1 and TRBJ1-5; 8 nucleotides align to TRBD1. The CDR3 spans 18 residues. CDR1 is MNHNS and CDR2 is SASEGT in the germline V gene. The V gene end was trimmed by 4 bases and the J gene end by 2 bases; junction bases not matched to a gene: 13. In DNA form, the CDR3 reads TGTGCCAGCAGTGTGAACAGGGGGGGAATGAGTGGCAATCAGCCCCAGCATTTT. Encoded protein: CASSVNRGGMSGNQPQHF.

The sample holds many counts of this clonotype. The gene calls are TRBV6-5 and TRBJ1-1; no clear D. V lost 5 bases, J lost 3 bases, and 10 bases lay in between. This CDR3 spans 13 amino acids. Germline V lookup: CDR1 MNHEY, CDR2 SVGAGI. The CDR3 sequence: CASSRVADTEAFF. In DNA form, the CDR3 reads TGTGCCAGCAGTCGGGTCGCGGACACTGAAGCTTTCTTT.

This rearrangement joins TRBV28 to TRBJ2-5; maybe TRBD2 (5 bases). Trimming took 6 bases from V and 2 from J, leaving 16 bases between them. The CDR3 length is 15 residues. The germline gives CDR1 MDHEN, CDR2 SYDVKM. Written as DNA, the CDR3 is TGTGCCAGCAGAAGACCACTAGTAGGACAAGAGACCCAGTACTTC. This gives the protein CASRRPLVGQETQYF.

This clonotype was detected ten times or more. The rearrangement links TRBV9 to TRBJ2-5, with 12 bases lining up with TRBD2. The length of the CDR3 is 16 residues. Germline V lookup: CDR1 SGDLS, CDR2 YYNGEE. With V trimmed by 0 bases and J by 2 bases, 2 bases remained unmatched. This CDR3 reads CASSVGGLAGQETQYF. CDR3 DNA: TGTGCCAGCAGCGTAGGAGGACTAGCGGGGCAAGAGACCCAGTACTTC.

This clonotype came up once. The gene calls are TRBV6-1 and TRBJ1-2; D ambiguous. The CDR3 is made up of 12 amino acids. V was cut by 2 bases and J by 7 bases, with 8 bases left in between. The germline V gene encodes CDR1 MNHNS and CDR2 SASEGT. Here the CDR3 reads CASSEQRFGYTF. Here the CDR3 DNA reads TGTGCCAGCAGTGAACAGAGATTTGGCTACACCTTC.

This clonotype was recorded once. The gene calls are TRBV13 and TRBJ2-5; TRBD1 aligns across 7 bases. There are 16 residues in the CDR3. V shed 4 bases, J shed 0 bases, and the junction held 8 bases outside the gene matches. Germline V CDR1 and CDR2: PRHDT, FYEKMQ (reference sequence). In nucleotides, the CDR3 is TGTGCCAGCAGCTCCCGACAGGGACCCCACCAAGAGACCCAGTACTTC. Translating gives CASSSRQGPHQETQYF.

This clonotype was seen at least ten times. This chain uses TRBV7-9 with TRBJ1-1; D call uncertain. Germline V CDR1 and CDR2: SEHNR, FQNEAQ (reference sequence). The CDR3 is made up of 15 amino acids. V dropped 3 bases and J dropped 1 base, with 12 bases sitting between them. The CDR3 protein is CASSLYPGGNTEAFF. The CDR3 DNA reads TGTGCCAGCAGCTTGTATCCGGGAGGGAACACTGAAGCTTTCTTT.

This clonotype was recorded at least ten times. V is TRBV6-5 and J is TRBJ2-2; D not certain. Germline CDR1 MNHEY, CDR2 SVGAGI. V was cut by 0 bases and J by 1 base, with 6 bases left in between. The CDR3 covers 15 residues. CDR3 nucleotide sequence: TGTGCCAGCAGTTACTCATTTGGGAACACCGGGGAGCTGTTTTTT. Its protein product is CASSYSFGNTGELFF.

This clonotype was recorded at least ten times. CDR3 nucleotide sequence: TGTGCCAGCAGTTCCCCGGGAACGAACACTGAAGCTTTCTTT. It encodes CASSSPGTNTEAFF. The chain is built from TRBV6-5 and TRBJ1-1; unclear D gene. Germline CDR1 is MNHEY and CDR2 is SVGAGI. The CDR3 totals 14 residues. V lost 4 bases and J lost 1, with 10 bases in between.

This clonotype was picked up many times. CDR3 coding DNA: TGTGCCACCAGTGATTCTAACAGGGATGGCTACACCTTC. This sequence encodes CATSDSNRDGYTF. The rearrangement joins TRBV24-1 to TRBJ1-2, with a weak D call TRBD1 (6 bases). Looked up from germline, CDR1 is KGHDR and CDR2 is SFDVKD. The CDR3 totals 13 residues. V lost 2 bases, J lost 6 bases, and 9 bases lay in between.

This chain uses TRBV20-1 with TRBJ2-7; 7 nucleotides match TRBD1. The V gene end was trimmed by 8 bases and the J gene end by 2 bases; junction bases not matched to a gene: 9. CDR1 is DFQATT, CDR2 SNEGSKA, per germline (reference sequence). The CDR3 loop spans 13 amino acids. The CDR3 DNA reads TGCAGTTCCCCGGGACAGAGCCCCTACGAGCAGTACTTC. As protein: CSSPGQSPYEQYF.

This clonotype was seen at least ten times. The rearrangement links TRBV12-3 or TRBV12-4 to TRBJ2-2; TRBD1 is a possible D gene (6 bases). The V end was cut by 1 base, the J end by 4 bases, with 7 bases between. This CDR3 comprises 14 residues. CDR3 DNA: TGTGCCAGCAGTTTAGGGACAGCCACCGGGGAGCTGTTTTTT. Its translation: CASSLGTATGELFF.

In regard to this clonotype: Relative to the germline gene, one junction end is altered; a read error may explain this. V is TRBV29-1 and J is TRBJ1-1; D might be TRBD1 (6 bases). The CDR3 consists of 14 residues. Per the germline V gene, CDR1 is SQVTM and CDR2 is ANQGSEA. The CDR3: CSVVHRAMNTEAVF. The CDR3 region has the DNA TGCAGCGTTGTCCACAGGGCCATGAACACTGAAGCTGTCTTT.

This clonotype was picked up many times. The genes are TRBV11-2 and TRBJ1-3; maybe TRBD1 (5 bases). Looked up from germline, CDR1 is SGHAT and CDR2 is FQNNGV. The CDR3 contains 17 residues. V dropped 4 bases and J dropped 0 bases, with 16 bases sitting between them. DNA of the CDR3: TGTGCCAGCAGCTCCATCATGGGACGATACTCTGGAAACACCATATATTTT. This translates into CASSSIMGRYSGNTIYF. The full variable domain, completed using reference TRBV11-2 and TRBJ1-3, is EAGVAQSPRYKIIEKRQSVAFWCNPISGHATLYWYQQILGQGPKLLIQFQNNGVVDDSQLPKDRFSAERLKGVDSTLKIQPAKLEDSAVYLCASSSIMGRYSGNTIYFGEGSWLTVV.

This clonotype was observed at least ten times. CDR3 in DNA: TGTGCCAGTACCTACGGACAGGATAATTCACCCCTCCACTTT. It specifies CASTYGQDNSPLHF. The chain carries TRBV19 and TRBJ1-6, with 7 bases that match TRBD1. Germline V gene lookup returns CDR1 LNHDA and CDR2 SQIVND (reference sequence). The CDR3 length is 14 residues. V shed 7 bases and J 5 bases; nucleotides not matched to a gene: 5.